This paragraph covers one TCR beta chain sequence. Its antigen is unidentified. This record belongs to a study of T cell responses to AZD1222 COVID-19 vaccine. Study conclusions and caveats: Only after the peak T cell response were repertoires sampled. Regions 160-218 and 743-854 held dominance among vaccine-associated CD4 TCRs, which spanned spike. Donor demographics were predominantly white British with a female majority; clonal diversity may be underestimated. Recipients of two AZD1222 doses showed rising Spike-specific TCR breadth and depth.

Germline values: CDR1 SGHTA, CDR2 FQGNSA. The V end lost 3 bases, the J end lost 4 bases, and 13 bases lay between the germline ends. The CDR3 sequence is 15 residues long. TCRdb keeps only in-frame clones here, not all; method: immunoSEQ multiplex PCR. The sample includes approximately 110,000 clones, about 85% seen only once; the top ten take roughly 4.4%. The V call is TRBV7-2, the J call TRBJ2-1; tentative D call: TRBD2 (7 bases). This receptor was obtained from an adult who received the AZD1222 COVID-19 vaccine. Specimen: peripheral blood, collected 28 days after the second AZD1222 dose. The CDR3, as DNA: TGTGCCAGCAGCTTTCGGGCGGGGGCATACAATGAGCAGTTCTTC. As protein: CASSFRAGAYNEQFF.